The sequence of this TCR beta chain was determined in a study of shared clonotypes between healthy human individuals (dated by TCRdb to 2020 to 2022). The study in broad terms: A few men and a couple of women, aged 18 to 49 years, made up the cohort. For each donor, three plates each were used for CD4 naive and CD4 memory, two plates were used for CD8 naive, and one plate was used for CD8 memory. To estimate repertoire size and how much clonotype sharing occurs between individuals, the study deeply sequenced the blood TCR repertoires of roughly 5 healthy adults. To increase sequencing depth and limit assay-specific biases, different laboratories used diverse techniques to prepare libraries and sequence TCR repertoires. Leukapheresis yielded between about 0.85 and 10 billion PBMCs per donor.

The donors were healthy, HIV-negative adults with no recently reported acute infections or vaccinations. Only Caucasian adults living in Nashville, Tennessee, USA were represented among the donors. CD4+ T cells were enriched by magnetic negative selection; naive cells were then positively selected on CD45RA, and the negative fraction formed the memory subset. Blood was collected by leukapheresis, and PBMCs were isolated by Ficoll-Histopaque density gradient centrifugation and then cryopreserved in liquid nitrogen vapor phase. Analytical flow cytometry was used to check the purity and quantity of each magnetically sorted T cell population. Each sorted fraction had its genomic DNA isolated and then quantified by UV absorbance on a Nanodrop 2000c. The full study reports these points: The genetic and exposure-history diversity represented was limited by the small number of donors. Sharing across four donors was observed for roughly 5% of naive CD4, 3% to 4% of naive CD8, about 2.3% of memory CD4, and approximately 0.41% of memory CD8 clonotypes. Naive subsets generally had larger estimated clonotype richness than memory subsets did. Incomplete sequencing was indicated by rarefaction of sorted-subset datasets, despite the large sequencing depth. Pairwise subsampling led to the expectation that sequencing depth would affect the degree of clonotype sharing among donors. Sampling was restricted to blood, and TCR repertoires in tissue are likely to differ from TCR repertoires in blood. Clonotypes shared by all four sorted-subset donors showed higher generation probabilities than non-shared clonotypes.

Comments on this clone: Its antigen has not been determined. A read error may account for a junction end that differs from germline.

Reading from cysteine to phenylalanine, the CDR3 counts 14 amino acids. CDR3 DNA is the only sequence kept; it has 42 bases, read in frame from the first base. Sequences SSHAT (CDR1) and FNYEAQ (CDR2) are obtained from the germline V gene (reference sequence). TCR CDR3 regions were amplified from genomic DNA by multiplex PCR using the deep immunoSEQ assay. For each cell subset, the extracted genomic DNA was distributed evenly across all wells of several immunoSEQ 96-well plates, and each plate served as one replicate. For sorted subsets, roughly 200 ng of genomic DNA, equivalent to 25,000 to 35,000 T cell genomes, went into each replicate PCR. Purified libraries were quantified with a Qubit 3.0 fluorometer, sized on a Bioanalyzer 2100, and re-quantified with the KAPA Library Quantification kit. Every immunoSEQ 96-well plate was sequenced on a separate single-read 150-cycle Illumina NextSeq 550 flow cell. The paper's data handling went like this. Because only junctional sequences without quality scores were contained in the immunoSEQ output, filtering matching that applied to full-length reads could not be performed. To assign V/J genes and CDR3, sequences were annotated using PyIR, a Python wrapper for IgBLAST v1.9, with IMGT germline references. Reads were filtered out if the reads had weak V/J assignments (E-value above 1e-6), no CDR3, stop codons, out-of-frame junctions, or ambiguous translated residues. V3J clonotypes were defined as sequences sharing an identical inferred V gene, J gene, and CDR3 amino acid sequence. Percentage overlap between repertoires was calculated by dividing the number of shared unique clonotypes by the size of the smaller repertoire. Richness of each repertoire was evaluated using RTK rarefaction, the Chao1 estimator, and Recon v2.1 estimates of unobserved clonotypes. For all TCRbeta clonotypes obtained by the gDNA method from a few donors, generation probabilities were computed with OLGA. The source is immuneACCESS, and TCRdb retained only in-frame sequences with V and J called. Part of the clones is not carried over; for the studies checked, unresolved V genes explain less than half of this, and the remainder is unexplained. Clonal size and the V and J genes are those of that table, whereas D and trimming came from the DNA. The sample data list 2 million to 3 million clones, and around nine tenths of these were observed just once. About 0.13% of the sample belongs to the ten largest clones.

The sequenced material came from naive CD4+ T cells sorted from blood. Taken with the paper, the label for cell subset or site translates to: CD45RA+ positively selected. The sequence was obtained from a man between 18 and 35 years old in good health. Here the chain combines TRBV7-7 and TRBJ2-5; the D segment could be TRBD1, given 6 matching bases. The nucleotides are TGTGCTAGCAGCACTGACAGGACCTCGGGGACCCAGTACTTC. It codes for CASSTDRTSGTQYF.